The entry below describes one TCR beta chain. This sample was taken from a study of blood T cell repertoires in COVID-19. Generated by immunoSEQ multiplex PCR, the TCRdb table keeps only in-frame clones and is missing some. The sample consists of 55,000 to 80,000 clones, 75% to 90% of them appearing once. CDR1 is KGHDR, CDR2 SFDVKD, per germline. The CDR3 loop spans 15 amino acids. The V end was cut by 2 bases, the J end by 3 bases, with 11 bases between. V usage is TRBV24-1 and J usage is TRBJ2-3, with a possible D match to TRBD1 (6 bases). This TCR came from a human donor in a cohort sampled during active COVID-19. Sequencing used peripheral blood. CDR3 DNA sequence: TGTGCCACCAGTGATTCAGGACAGAGTACAGATACGCAGTATTTT. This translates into CATSDSGQSTDTQYF.